This entry concerns a single T cell receptor (beta chain). As yet, its antigen is unknown. This sample is drawn from a study of cytomegalovirus exposure and HLA in healthy donors. Study-wide points: Sequencing likely generated an artifact that appeared as a cluster of highly shared sequence variants.

Germline V lookup: CDR1 SGHTA, CDR2 FQGNSA. CDR3 length: 13 residues. The V gene lost 5 bases and the J gene lost 8 bases, with 15 bases spanning the gap. The primer mix had 60 Vbeta and 13 Jbeta primers. Profiling relied on immunoSEQ multiplex PCR, and the TCRdb table lists in-frame clones only, not all of them. The sample has 200,000 or so clones; 82% are singletons. The rearrangement links TRBV7-2 to TRBJ1-2; maybe TRBD1 (5 bases). Source material: PBMCs. The clonotype was recovered from a woman aged 50 to 65 in good health and CMV-seropositive. The chain's CDR3 is CASSREGTGGYTF. In nucleotides, the CDR3 is TGTGCCAGCAGCAGGGAGGGGACGGGGGGCTACACCTTC.